Described below is a single T cell receptor beta chain sequence and its context. These data come from a study of shared T cell receptors in the human thymus. The CDR3 runs to 19 residues. V dropped 1 base and J dropped 5; count of bases not matched to a gene: 16. CDR1 is MNHEY and CDR2 is SMNVEV in the germline V gene (reference sequence). Clones were sequenced by immunoSEQ multiplex PCR, and TCRdb holds only the in-frame ones, with some missing. The table has hundreds of thousands of clones, around 93% seen once. The receptor comes from a human donor. The J gene is TRBJ2-3, the V gene TRBV27, with 9 bases identical to TRBD2. The sequencing sample was made of thymocytes. CDR3 sequence: CASSLLGGMEREEKDTQYF. DNA of the CDR3: TGTGCCAGCAGTTTATTAGGGGGGATGGAGCGGGAGGAAAAAGATACGCAGTATTTT.